This T cell receptor (beta chain) was sequenced in a study of shared clonotypes between healthy human individuals. Study conclusions and caveats: Clonotype sharing among donors was thought likely to change with sequencing depth.

Data came from immunoSEQ multiplex PCR; TCRdb stores just in-frame clones and leaves some out. The sample consists of some 790,000 clones, 55% to 75% of them appearing once. As concerns this clone: The antigen is undetermined.

There are 14 residues in the CDR3. Trimming took 0 bases from V and 7 from J, leaving 13 bases between them. CDR1 is SGHVS, CDR2 FQNEAQ, per germline. Investigators divided CD4+ cells into CD45RA+ naive and CD45RA-negative memory subsets. The chain has TRBV7-8 and TRBJ2-7; possibly TRBD1 for D (5 bases). Material: memory CD4+ T cells sorted from blood. The subset: CD45RA-negative fraction. This clonotype was sampled from a woman in her twenties or thirties in good health. The CDR3 sequence: CASSLASRGREQYF. CDR3 in DNA: TGTGCCAGCAGCTTAGCTAGTAGGGGCCGGGAGCAGTACTTC. Complete variable domain (other parts from reference TRBV7-8 and TRBJ2-7): GAGVSQSPRYKVAKRGQDVALRCDPISGHVSLFWYQQALGQGPEFLTYFQNEAQLDKSGLPSDRFFAERPEGSVSTLKIQRTQQEDSAVYLCASSLASRGREQYFGPGTRLTVT.